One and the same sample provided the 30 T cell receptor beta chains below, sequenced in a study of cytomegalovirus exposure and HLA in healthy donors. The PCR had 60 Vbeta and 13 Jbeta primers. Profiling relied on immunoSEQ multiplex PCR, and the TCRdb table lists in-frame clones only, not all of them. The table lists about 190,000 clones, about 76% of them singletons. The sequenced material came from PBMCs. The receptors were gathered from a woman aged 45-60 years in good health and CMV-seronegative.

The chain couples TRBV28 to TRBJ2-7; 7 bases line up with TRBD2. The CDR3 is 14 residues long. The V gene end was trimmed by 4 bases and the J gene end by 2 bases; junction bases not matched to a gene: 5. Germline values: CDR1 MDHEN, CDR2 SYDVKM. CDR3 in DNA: TGTGCCAGCAGTTCCCCGGGACTACCCTACGAGCAGTACTTC. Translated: CASSSPGLPYEQYF.

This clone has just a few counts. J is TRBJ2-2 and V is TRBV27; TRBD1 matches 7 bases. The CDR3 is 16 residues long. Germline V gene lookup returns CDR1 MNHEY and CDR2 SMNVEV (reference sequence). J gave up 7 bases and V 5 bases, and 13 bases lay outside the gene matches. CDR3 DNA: TGTGCCAGCAGTCCCTTCACAGGGGCGGCGGGCGGGGAGCTGTTTTTT. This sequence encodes CASSPFTGAAGGELFF.

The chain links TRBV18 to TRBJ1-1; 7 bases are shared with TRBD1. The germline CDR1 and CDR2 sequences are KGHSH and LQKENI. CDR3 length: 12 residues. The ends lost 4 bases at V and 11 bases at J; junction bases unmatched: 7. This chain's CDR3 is CASSLRTGEAFF. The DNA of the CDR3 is TGTGCCAGCTCACTGCGGACAGGTGAGGCTTTCTTT.

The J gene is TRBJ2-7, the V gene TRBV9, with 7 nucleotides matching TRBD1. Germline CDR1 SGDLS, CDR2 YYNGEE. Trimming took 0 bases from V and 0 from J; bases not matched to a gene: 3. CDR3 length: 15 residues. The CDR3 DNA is TGTGCCAGCAGCGTAGGGGGGACAGTCTCCTACGAGCAGTACTTC. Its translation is CASSVGGTVSYEQYF.

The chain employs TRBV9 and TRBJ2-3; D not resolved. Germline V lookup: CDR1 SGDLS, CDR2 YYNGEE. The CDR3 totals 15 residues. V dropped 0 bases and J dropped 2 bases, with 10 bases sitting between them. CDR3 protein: CASSVVGWVTDTQYF. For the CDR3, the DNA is TGTGCCAGCAGCGTAGTCGGGTGGGTCACAGATACGCAGTATTTT.

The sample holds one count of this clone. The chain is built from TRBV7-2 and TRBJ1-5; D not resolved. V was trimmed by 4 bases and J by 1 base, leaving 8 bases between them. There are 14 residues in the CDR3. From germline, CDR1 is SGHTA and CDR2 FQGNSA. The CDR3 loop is CASSYTISNQPQHF. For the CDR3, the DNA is TGTGCCAGCAGCTACACCATAAGCAATCAGCCCCAGCATTTT. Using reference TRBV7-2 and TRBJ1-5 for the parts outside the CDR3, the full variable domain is GAGVSQSPSNKVTEKGKDVELRCDPISGHTALYWYRQSLGQGLEFLIYFQGNSAPDKSGLPSDRFSAERTGGSVSTLTIQRTQQEDSAVYLCASSYTISNQPQHFGDGTRLSIL.

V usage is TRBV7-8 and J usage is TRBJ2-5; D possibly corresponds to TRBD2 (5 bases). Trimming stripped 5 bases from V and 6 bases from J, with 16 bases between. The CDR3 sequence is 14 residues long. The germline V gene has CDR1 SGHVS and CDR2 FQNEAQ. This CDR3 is CASSPRPGGQTQYF. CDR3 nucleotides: TGTGCCAGCAGCCCACGGCCTGGAGGACAGACCCAGTACTTC.

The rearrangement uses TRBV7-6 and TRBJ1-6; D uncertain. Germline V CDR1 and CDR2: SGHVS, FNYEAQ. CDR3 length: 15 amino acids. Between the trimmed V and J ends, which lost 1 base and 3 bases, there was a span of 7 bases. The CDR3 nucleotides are TGTGCCAGCAGCTTAGTCCGGGACTATAATTCACCCCTCCACTTT. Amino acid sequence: CASSLVRDYNSPLHF.

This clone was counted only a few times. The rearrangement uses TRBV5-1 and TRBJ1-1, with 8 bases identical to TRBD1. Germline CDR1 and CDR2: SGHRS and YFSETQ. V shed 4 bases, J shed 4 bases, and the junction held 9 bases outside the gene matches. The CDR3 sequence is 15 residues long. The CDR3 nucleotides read TGCGCCAGCAGCATAACAGGGGGAGCGGGCACTGAAGCTTTCTTT. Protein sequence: CASSITGGAGTEAFF.

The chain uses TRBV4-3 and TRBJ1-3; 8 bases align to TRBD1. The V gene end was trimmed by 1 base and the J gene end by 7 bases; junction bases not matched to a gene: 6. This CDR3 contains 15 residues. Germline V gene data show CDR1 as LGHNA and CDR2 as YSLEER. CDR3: CASSQGQGITNTIYF. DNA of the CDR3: TGCGCCAGCAGCCAAGGACAGGGGATAACGAACACCATATATTTT.

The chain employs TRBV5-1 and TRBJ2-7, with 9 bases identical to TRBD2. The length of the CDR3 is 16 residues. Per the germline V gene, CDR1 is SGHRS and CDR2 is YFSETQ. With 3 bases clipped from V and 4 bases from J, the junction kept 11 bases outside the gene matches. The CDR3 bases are TGCGCCAGCAGCTATTCTAGCGGGGCTCTGCCTTACGAGCAGTACTTC. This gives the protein CASSYSSGALPYEQYF. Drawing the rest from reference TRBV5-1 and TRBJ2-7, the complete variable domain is KAGVTQTPRYLIKTRGQQVTLSCSPISGHRSVSWYQQTPGQGLQFLFEYFSETQRNKGNFPGRFSGRQFSNSRSEMNVSTLELGDSALYLCASSYSSGALPYEQYFGPGTRLTVT.

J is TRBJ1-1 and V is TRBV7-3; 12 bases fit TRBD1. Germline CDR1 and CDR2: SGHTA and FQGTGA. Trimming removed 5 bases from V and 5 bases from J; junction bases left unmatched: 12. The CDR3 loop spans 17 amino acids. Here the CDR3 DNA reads TGTGCCAGCAGCCCCCGGCGGGACAGGGGGCCGTGGACTGAAGCTTTCTTT. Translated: CASSPRRDRGPWTEAFF.

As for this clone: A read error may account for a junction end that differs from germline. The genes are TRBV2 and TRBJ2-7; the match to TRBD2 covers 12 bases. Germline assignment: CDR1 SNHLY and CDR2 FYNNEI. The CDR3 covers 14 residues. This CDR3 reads CASRLGTSGLRPLF. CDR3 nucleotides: TGTGCCAGCAGACTGGGGACTAGCGGGTTGCGGCCGCTATTC.

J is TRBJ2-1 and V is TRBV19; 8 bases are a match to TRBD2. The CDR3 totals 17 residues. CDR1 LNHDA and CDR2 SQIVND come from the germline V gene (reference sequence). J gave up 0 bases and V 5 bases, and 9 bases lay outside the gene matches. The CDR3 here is CASSSIAGTPSYNEQFF. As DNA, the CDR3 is TGTGCCAGTAGTTCCATAGCGGGAACACCCTCCTACAATGAGCAGTTCTTC.

Here the CDR3 reads CASSIQGLDNSPLHF. The CDR3 DNA reads as TGTGCCAGTAGTATTCAGGGTTTAGATAATTCACCCCTCCACTTT. The chain has TRBV19 and TRBJ1-6; perhaps TRBD1 as D (5 bases). The CDR3 is 15 residues long. Trimming left V 3 bases short and J 5 bases short, with 11 bases between. In germline, CDR1 is LNHDA, CDR2 SQIVND (reference sequence).

The CDR3 region has the DNA TGTGCCAGCAGTGAAGGGAGGGCCTATGGCTACACCTTC. This sequence encodes CASSEGRAYGYTF. The gene calls are TRBV6-1 and TRBJ1-2; D is unclear. V was trimmed by 1 base and J by 4 bases, leaving 7 bases between them. There are 13 residues in the CDR3. CDR1 and CDR2 (germline): MNHNS, SASEGT.

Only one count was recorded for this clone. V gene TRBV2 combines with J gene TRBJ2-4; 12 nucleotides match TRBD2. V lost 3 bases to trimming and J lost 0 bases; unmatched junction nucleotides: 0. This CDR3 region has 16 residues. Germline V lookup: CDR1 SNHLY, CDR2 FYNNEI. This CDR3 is CASSEGLAGAKNIQYF. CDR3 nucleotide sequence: TGTGCCAGCAGTGAGGGACTAGCGGGAGCCAAAAACATTCAGTACTTC.

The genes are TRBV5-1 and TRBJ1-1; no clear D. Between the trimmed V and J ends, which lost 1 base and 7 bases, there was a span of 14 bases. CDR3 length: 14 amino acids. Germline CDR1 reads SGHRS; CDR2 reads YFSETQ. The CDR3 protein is CASSLHSLQGEAFF. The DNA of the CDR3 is TGCGCCAGCAGCTTGCACAGCCTCCAAGGTGAAGCTTTCTTT.

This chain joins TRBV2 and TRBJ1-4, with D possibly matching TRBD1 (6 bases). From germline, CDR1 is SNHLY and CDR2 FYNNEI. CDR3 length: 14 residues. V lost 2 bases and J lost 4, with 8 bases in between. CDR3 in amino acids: CASSERTVNEKLFF. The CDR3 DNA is TGTGCCAGCAGTGAAAGGACAGTTAATGAAAAACTGTTTTTT.

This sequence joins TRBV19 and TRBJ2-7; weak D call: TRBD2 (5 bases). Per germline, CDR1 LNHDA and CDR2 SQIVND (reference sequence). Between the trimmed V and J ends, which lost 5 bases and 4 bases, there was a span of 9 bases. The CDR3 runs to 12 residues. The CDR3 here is CASSPRRYEQYF. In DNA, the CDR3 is TGTGCCAGTAGTCCGCGGAGGTACGAGCAGTACTTC. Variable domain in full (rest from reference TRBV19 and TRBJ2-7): DGGITQSPKYLFRKEGQNVTLSCEQNLNHDAMYWYRQDPGQGLRLIYYSQIVNDFQKGDIAEGYSVSREKKESFPLTVTSAQKNPTAFYLCASSPRRYEQYFGPGTRLTVT.

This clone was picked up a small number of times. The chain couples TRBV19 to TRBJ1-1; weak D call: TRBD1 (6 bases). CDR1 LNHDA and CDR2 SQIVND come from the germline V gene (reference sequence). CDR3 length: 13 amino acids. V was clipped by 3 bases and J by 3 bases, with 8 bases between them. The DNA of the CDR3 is TGTGCCAGTAGTATGAAGGGGGACACTGAAGCTTTCTTT. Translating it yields CASSMKGDTEAFF.

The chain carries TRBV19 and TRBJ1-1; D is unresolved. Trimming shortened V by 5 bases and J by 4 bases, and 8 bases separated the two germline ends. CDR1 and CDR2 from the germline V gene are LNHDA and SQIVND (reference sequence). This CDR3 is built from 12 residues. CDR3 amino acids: CASSQIATEAFF. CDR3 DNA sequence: TGTGCCAGTAGTCAAATAGCCACTGAAGCTTTCTTT.

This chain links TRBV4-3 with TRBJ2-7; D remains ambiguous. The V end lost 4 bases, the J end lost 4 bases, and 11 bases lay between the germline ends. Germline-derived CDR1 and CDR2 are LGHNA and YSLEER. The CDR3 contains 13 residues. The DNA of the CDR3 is TGCGCCAGCAGCCTCCAAGCTGATTACGAGCAGTACTTC. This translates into CASSLQADYEQYF.

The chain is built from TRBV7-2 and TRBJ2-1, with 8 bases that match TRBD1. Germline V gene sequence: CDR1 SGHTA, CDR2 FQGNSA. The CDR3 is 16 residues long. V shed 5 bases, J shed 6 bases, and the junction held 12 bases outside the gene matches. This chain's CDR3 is CASSQFRTGQGNEQFF. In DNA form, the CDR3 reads TGTGCCAGCAGCCAATTCCGGACAGGGCAAGGCAATGAGCAGTTCTTC.

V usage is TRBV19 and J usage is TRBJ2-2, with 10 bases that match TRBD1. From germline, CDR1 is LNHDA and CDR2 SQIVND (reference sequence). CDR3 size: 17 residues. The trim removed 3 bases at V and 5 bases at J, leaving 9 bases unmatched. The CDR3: CASSMETGGARTGELFF. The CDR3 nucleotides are TGTGCCAGTAGTATGGAGACAGGGGGCGCGAGGACCGGGGAGCTGTTTTTT.

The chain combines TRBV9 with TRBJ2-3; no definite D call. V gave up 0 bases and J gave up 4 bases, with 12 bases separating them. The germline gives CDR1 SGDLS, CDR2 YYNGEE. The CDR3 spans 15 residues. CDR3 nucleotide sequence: TGTGCCAGCAGCGTAGAGGATGCTGGGCCAGATACGCAGTATTTT. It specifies CASSVEDAGPDTQYF. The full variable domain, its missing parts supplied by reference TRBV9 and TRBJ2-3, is DSGVTQTPKHLITATGQRVTLRCSPRSGDLSVYWYQQSLDQGLQFLIQYYNGEERAKGNILERFSAQQFPDLHSELNLSSLELGDSALYFCASSVEDAGPDTQYFGPGTRLTVL.

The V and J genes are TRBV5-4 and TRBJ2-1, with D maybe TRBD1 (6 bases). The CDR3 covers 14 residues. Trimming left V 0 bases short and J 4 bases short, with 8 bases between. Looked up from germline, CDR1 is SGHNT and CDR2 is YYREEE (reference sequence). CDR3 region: CASSLVTGYNEQFF. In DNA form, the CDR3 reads TGTGCCAGCAGCTTGGTGACAGGTTACAATGAGCAGTTCTTC.

DNA of the CDR3: TGTGCCAGCAGCTCGAGCTTTAGCAATCAGCCCCAGCATTTT. As protein: CASSSSFSNQPQHF. This chain connects TRBV5-5 to TRBJ1-5, with D unclear. Germline V CDR1 and CDR2: SGHKS, YYEKEE (reference sequence). V lost 3 bases and J 0 bases, leaving 7 bases between the germline ends. The CDR3 totals 14 residues.

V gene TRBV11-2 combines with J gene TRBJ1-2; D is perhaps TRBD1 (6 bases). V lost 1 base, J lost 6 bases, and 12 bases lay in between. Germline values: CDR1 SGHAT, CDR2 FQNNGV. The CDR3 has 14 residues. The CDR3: CASSLVLAGDGYTF. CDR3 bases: TGTGCCAGCAGCTTAGTTTTGGCAGGGGATGGCTACACCTTC.

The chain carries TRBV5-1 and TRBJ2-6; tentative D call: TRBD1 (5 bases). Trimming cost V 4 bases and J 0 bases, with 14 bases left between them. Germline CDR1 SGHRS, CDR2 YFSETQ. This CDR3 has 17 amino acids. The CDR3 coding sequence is TGCGCCAGCAGCCTGACAGCCCTCACCTCTGGGGCCAACGTCCTGACTTTC. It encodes CASSLTALTSGANVLTF.